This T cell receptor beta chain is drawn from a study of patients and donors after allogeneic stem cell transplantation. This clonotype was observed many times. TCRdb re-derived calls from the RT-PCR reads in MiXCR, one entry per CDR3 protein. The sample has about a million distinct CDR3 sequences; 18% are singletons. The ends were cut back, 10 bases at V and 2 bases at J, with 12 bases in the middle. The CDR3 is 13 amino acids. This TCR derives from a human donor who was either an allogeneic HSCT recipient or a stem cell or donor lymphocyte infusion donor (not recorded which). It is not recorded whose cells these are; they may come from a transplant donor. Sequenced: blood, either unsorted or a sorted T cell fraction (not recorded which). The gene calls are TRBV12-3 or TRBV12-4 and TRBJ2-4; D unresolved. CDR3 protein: CATITTPKNIQYF. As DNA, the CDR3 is TGTGCCACCATTACCACCCCCAAAAACATTCAGTACTTC.